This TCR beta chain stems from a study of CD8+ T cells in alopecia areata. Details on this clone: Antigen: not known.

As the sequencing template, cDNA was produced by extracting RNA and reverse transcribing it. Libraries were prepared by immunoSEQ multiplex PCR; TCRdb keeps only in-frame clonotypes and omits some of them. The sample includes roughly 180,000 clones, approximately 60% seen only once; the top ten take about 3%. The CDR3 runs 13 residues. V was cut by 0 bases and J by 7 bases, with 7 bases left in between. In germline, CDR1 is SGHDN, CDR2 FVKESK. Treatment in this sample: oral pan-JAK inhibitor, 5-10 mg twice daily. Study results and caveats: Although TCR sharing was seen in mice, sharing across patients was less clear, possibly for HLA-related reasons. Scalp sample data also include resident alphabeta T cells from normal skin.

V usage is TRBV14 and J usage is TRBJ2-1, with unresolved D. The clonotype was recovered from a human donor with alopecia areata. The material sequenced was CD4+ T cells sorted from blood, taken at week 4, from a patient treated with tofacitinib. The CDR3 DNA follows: TGTGCCAGCAGCCAAGAGTGGCAAAATGAGCAGTTCTTC. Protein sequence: CASSQEWQNEQFF.